These 5 T cell receptor beta chains originate from one sample sequenced in a study of PD-1 blockade in classical Hodgkin lymphoma. The time point: cycle 4 day 1 (C4D1), after 6 weeks of nivolumab. No patient escaped relapse after autologous stem cell transplantation, and brentuximab vedotin exposure varied. Profiling relied on immunoSEQ multiplex PCR, and the TCRdb table lists in-frame clones only, not all of them. Among more than 90,000 clones listed, about 77% were seen once. The sequencing used peripheral blood mononuclear cells (PBMCs), collected before the fourth cycle of nivolumab. The receptors shown here come from a human donor with classical Hodgkin lymphoma.

The chain recombines TRBV6-5 with TRBJ2-3; no reliable D call. CDR3 length: 15 residues. V was pared by 3 bases and J by 0 bases, with 10 bases between. CDR1 MNHEY and CDR2 SVGAGI come from the germline V gene. The CDR3 is CASSYGYSSTDTQYF. The CDR3, as DNA: TGTGCCAGCAGTTATGGCTACTCCAGCACAGATACGCAGTATTTT.

The chain couples TRBV5-6 to TRBJ2-3; D may be TRBD1 or TRBD2 (6 bases each). This CDR3 has 12 residues. The germline V gene has CDR1 SGHDT and CDR2 YYEEEE. V was trimmed by 4 bases and J by 8 bases, leaving 11 bases between them. The CDR3 here is CASSLGGGTQYF. DNA of the CDR3: TGTGCCAGCAGCCTCGGGGGCGGTACGCAGTATTTT.

The V call is TRBV7-2, the J call TRBJ2-7, with no clear D. Germline values: CDR1 SGHTA, CDR2 FQGNSA. V was clipped by 1 base and J by 2 bases, with 6 bases between them. This CDR3 spans 13 amino acids. The CDR3 bases are TGTGCCAGCAGCTTAGAGGGAACCTACGAGCAGTACTTC. Protein sequence: CASSLEGTYEQYF.

The CDR3, as DNA: TGTGCCAGCAGTTTTGGGGGGACAGGGTACGAGCAGTACTTC. It specifies CASSFGGTGYEQYF. The chain joins TRBV28 to TRBJ2-7, with 9 bases identical to TRBD1. In germline, CDR1 is MDHEN, CDR2 SYDVKM. This CDR3 spans 14 amino acids. The junction had 4 bases not matched to a gene; V was cut back by 3 bases and J by 4 bases. The full variable domain, in which reference TRBV28 and TRBJ2-7 provide the parts outside the CDR3, is DVKVTQSSRYLVKRTGEKVFLECVQDMDHENMFWYRQDPGLGLRLIYFSYDVKMKEKGDIPEGYSVSREKKERFSLILESASTNQTSMYLCASSFGGTGYEQYFGPGTRLTVT.

V is TRBV6-5 and J is TRBJ1-5; no clear D. Germline V gene data show CDR1 as MNHEY and CDR2 as SVGAGI. Trimming took 2 bases from V and 4 from J, leaving 12 bases between them. The CDR3 covers 15 residues. CDR3 region: CASSYSPTGNQPQHF. CDR3 nucleotide sequence: TGTGCCAGCAGTTACAGTCCCACCGGGAATCAGCCCCAGCATTTT.